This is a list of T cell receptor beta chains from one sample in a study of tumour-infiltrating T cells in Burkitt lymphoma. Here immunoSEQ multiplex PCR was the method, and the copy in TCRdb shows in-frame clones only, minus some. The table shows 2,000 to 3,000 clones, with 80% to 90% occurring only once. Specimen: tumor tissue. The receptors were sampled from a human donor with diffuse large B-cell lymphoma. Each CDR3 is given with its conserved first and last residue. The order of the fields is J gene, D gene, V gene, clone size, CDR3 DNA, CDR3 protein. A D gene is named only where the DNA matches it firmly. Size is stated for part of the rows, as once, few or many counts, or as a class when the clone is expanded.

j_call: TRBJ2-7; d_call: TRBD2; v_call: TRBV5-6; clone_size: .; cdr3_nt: TGTGCCAGCAGCTGGGGAGGGTGGCGGTACGAGCAGTACTTC; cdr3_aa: CASSWGGWRYEQYF
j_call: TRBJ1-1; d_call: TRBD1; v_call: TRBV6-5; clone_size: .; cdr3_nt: TGTGCCAGCAGTTACGGGACAGGAGGGACTGAAGCTTTCTTT; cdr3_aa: CASSYGTGGTEAFF
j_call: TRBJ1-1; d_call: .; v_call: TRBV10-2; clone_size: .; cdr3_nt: TGCGCCAGCAGTGAGTCTGGGGCCCTGAACACTGAAGCTTTCTTT; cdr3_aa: CASSESGALNTEAFF
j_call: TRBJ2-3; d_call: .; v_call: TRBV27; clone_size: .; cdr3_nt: TGTGCCAGCAGTTTGTCCGGGAGTTCCGGTACGCAGTATTTT; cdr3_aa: CASSLSGSSGTQYF
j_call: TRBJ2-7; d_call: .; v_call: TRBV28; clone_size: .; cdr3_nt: TGTGCCAGCAGCCGTCCACAGGGAGGTAGAAACGAGCAGTACTTC; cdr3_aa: CASSRPQGGRNEQYF
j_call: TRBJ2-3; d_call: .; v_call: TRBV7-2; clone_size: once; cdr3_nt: TGTGCCAGCAGCCCCGTTGTAGGAGGGACAGATACGCAGTATTTT; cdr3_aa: CASSPVVGGTDTQYF
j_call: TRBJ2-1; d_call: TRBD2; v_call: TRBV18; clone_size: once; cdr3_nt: TGTGCCAGCTCACCACGTCAGGCGGGAGAATGGAATGAGCAGTTCTTC; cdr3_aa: CASSPRQAGEWNEQFF
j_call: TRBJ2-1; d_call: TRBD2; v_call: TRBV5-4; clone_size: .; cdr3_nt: TGTGCCAGCAGCTTGACTAGCGGGAGCCCTTACAATGAGCAGTTCTTC; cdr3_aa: CASSLTSGSPYNEQFF
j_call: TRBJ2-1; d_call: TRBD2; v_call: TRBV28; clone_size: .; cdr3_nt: TGTGCCAGCAGTTTAACTAGCGGGCCTTACAATGAGCAGTTCTTC; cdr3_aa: CASSLTSGPYNEQFF
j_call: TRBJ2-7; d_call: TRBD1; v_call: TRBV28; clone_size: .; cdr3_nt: TGTGCCAGCACTGCCGGGACAGGGTTTACTTTCTACGAGCAGTACTTC; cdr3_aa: CASTAGTGFTFYEQYF
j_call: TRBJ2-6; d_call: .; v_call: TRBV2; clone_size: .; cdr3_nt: TGTGCCAGCAGTGATGGGGACTCTGGGGCCAACGTCCTGACTTTC; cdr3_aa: CASSDGDSGANVLTF
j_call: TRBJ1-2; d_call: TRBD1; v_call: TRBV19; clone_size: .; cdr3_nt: TGTGCCAGTAGTGACGGGACAGTAGCATCTAACTATGGCTACACCTTC; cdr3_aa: CASSDGTVASNYGYTF
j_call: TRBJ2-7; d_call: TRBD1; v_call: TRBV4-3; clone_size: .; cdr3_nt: TGCGCCAGCAGCCAAATAACAGGGGCCGAGCAGTACTTC; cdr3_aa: CASSQITGAEQYF
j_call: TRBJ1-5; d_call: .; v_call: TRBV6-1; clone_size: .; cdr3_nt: TGTGCCAGCAGTGAATCCGGGGGGCCCCTAGGGCCCCAGCATTTT; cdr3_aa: CASSESGGPLGPQHF
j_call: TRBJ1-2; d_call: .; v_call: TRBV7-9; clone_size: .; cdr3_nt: TGTGCCAGCAGCGTCGGGCACCATGGAAAGACCTATGGCTACACCTTC; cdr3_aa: CASSVGHHGKTYGYTF
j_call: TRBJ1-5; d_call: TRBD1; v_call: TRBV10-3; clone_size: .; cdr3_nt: TGTGCCGTAGGGACAGGGTCTGATCAGCCCCAGCATTTT; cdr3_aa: CAVGTGSDQPQHF
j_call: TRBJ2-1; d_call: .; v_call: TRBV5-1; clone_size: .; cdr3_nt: TGCGCCAGCAGCGAGGGCTTAGCAAATGAGCAGTTCTTC; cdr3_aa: CASSEGLANEQFF
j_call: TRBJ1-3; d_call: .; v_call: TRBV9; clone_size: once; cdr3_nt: TGTGCCAGCAGCGCCCGGCGGGAGACTGGAAACACCATATATTTT; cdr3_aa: CASSARRETGNTIYF
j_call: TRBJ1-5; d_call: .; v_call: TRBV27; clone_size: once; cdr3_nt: TGTGCCAGCAGTTTAAAGGGCAATCAGCCCCAGCATTTT; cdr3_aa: CASSLKGNQPQHF
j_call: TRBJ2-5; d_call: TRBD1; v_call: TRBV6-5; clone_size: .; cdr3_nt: TGTGCCAGCAGTCGGGACAGGGTGAAATCCCAGTACTTC; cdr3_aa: CASSRDRVKSQYF
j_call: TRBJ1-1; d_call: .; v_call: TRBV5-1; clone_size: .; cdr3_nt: TGCGCCAGCAGCTTGGTTGTTGCGAACACTGAAGCTTTCTTT; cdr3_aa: CASSLVVANTEAFF
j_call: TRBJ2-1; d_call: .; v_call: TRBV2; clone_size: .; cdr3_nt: TGTGCCAGCAGTGAACTGGATCGCGAGTTCTTC; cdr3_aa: CASSELDREFF
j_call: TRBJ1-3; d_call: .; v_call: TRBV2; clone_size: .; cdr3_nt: TGTGCCAGAAGCCGGGCCGACTCTGGAAACACCATATATTTT; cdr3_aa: CARSRADSGNTIYF
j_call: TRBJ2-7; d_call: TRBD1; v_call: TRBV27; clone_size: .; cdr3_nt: TGTGCCAGCAGCGTCCAGGGACAGGGCGGAAACGAGCAGTACTTC; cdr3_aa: CASSVQGQGGNEQYF
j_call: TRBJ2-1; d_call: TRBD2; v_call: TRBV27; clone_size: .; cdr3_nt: TGTGCCAGCAGTTGGCTAGCGGGAGGCTTTAATGAGCAGTTCTTC; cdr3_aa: CASSWLAGGFNEQFF
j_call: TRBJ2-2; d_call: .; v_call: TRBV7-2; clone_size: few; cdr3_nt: TGTGCCAGCAGCTTCAAGCCCTCGGCCGGGGAGCTGTTTTTT; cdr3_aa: CASSFKPSAGELFF
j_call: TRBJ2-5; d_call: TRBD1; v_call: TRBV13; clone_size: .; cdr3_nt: TGTGCCAGCAGCCCCTACCGGGACAGCTTCCAAGAGACCCAGTACTTC; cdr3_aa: CASSPYRDSFQETQYF
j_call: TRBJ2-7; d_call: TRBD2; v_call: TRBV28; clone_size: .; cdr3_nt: TGTGCCAGCACTACTCGGGGGGGCGACGAGCAGTACTTC; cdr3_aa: CASTTRGGDEQYF
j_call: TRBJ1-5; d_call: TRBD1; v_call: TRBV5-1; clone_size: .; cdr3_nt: TGCGCCAGCAGACAGGACAGGGGTCACGGGCCCCAGCATTTT; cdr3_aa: CASRQDRGHGPQHF
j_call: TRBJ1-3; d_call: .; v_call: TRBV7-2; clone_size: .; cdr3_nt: TGTGCCAGCAGCCACGCAGGAAACACCATATATTTT; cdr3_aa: CASSHAGNTIYF
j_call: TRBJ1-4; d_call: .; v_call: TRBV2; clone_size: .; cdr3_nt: TGTGCCAGCAGTGAGGGGGGGCTAGGTGAAAAACTGTTTTTT; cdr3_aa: CASSEGGLGEKLFF
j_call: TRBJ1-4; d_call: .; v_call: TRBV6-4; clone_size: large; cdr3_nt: TGTGCCAGCAGTGCAAAGCGGGGGGAAAAACTGTTTTTT; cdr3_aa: CASSAKRGEKLFF
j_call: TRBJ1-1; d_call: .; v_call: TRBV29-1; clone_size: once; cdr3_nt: TGCAGCGCACAGGGTAATGCTGAAGCTTTCTTT; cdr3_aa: CSAQGNAEAFF
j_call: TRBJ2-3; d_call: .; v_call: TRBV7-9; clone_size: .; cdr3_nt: TGTGCCAGCAGTCTCGGGTGGAGCACAGATACGCAGTATTTT; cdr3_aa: CASSLGWSTDTQYF
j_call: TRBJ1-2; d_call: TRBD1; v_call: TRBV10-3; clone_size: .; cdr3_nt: TGTGCCATCAGTGAACAGGGGCCGAATGGCTACACCTTC; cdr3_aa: CAISEQGPNGYTF
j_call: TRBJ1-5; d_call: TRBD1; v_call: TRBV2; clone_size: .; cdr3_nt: TGTGCCAGCAGGGGACAGGGCGGGCAGCCCCAGCATTTT; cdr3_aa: CASRGQGGQPQHF
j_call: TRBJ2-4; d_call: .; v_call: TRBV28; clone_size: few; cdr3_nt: TGTGCCAGCAGACAAGAAATTTGGGCCCCTCGGAGCATTCAGTACTTC; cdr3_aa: CASRQEIWAPRSIQYF
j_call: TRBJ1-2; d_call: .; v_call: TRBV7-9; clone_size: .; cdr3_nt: TGTGCCAGCAGCTTAGGGGGGGCCGACGGCTACACCTTC; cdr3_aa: CASSLGGADGYTF
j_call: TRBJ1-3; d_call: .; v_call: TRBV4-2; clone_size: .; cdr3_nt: TGTGCCAGCAGCCAAGTGGGCGATGGAAACACCATATATTTT; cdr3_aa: CASSQVGDGNTIYF
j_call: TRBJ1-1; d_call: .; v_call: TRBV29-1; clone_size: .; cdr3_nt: TGCAGCGTGGCCTTAACAGTGAACACTGAAGCTTTCTTT; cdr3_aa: CSVALTVNTEAFF
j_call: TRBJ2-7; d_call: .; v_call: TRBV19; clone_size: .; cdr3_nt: TGTGCCAGTACCCTGGATGGCAGCAATACCTACGAGCAGTACTTC; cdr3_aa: CASTLDGSNTYEQYF
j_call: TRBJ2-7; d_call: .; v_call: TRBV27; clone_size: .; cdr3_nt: TGTGCCAGCACCAATGTCCGGGACTCCTCCTACGAGCAGTACTTC; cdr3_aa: CASTNVRDSSYEQYF
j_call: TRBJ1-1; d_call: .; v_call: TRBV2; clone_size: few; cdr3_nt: TGTGCCAGCAGACCTGGGGATAGGGCTGAAGCTTTCTTT; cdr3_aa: CASRPGDRAEAFF
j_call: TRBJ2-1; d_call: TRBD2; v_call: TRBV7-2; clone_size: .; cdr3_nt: TGTGCCAGCAGCCTAGCGGGTTCCGGGGAGCAGTTCTTC; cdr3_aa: CASSLAGSGEQFF
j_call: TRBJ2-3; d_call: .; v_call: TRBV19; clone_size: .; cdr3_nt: TGTGCCAGTAGTATCACGAGGCCCACAGATACGCAGTATTTT; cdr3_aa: CASSITRPTDTQYF
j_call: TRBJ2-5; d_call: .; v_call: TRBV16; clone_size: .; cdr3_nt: TGTGCCAGCAGCCCCACAGGAGCCCAAGAGACCCAGTACTTC; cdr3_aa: CASSPTGAQETQYF
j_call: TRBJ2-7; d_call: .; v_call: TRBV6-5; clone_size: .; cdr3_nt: TGTGCCAGCAGTTACTCGGGGGTGGCCCACGAGCAGTACTTC; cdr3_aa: CASSYSGVAHEQYF
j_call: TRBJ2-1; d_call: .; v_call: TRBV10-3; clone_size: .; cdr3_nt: TGTGCCATCGGTGAGGGCTGGAACAATGAGCAGTTCTTC; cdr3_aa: CAIGEGWNNEQFF
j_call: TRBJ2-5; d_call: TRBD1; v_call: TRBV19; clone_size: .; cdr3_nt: TGTGCCAGTAGTTTGACAGGGTGGGAGACCCAGTACTTC; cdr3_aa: CASSLTGWETQYF
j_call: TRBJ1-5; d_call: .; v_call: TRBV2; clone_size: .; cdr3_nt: TGTGCCAGCAGGCGAGGTCCAGACAGCCATAGCAATCAGCCCCAGCATTTT; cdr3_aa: CASRRGPDSHSNQPQHF
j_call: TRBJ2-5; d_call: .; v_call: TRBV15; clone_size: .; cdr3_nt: TGTGCCACCAGCAGAGACAGGGGGGTCCAGGAGACCCAGTACTTC; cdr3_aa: CATSRDRGVQETQYF
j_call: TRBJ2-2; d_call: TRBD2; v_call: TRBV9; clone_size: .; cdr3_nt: TGTGCCAGCAGTTTATTCGGGACTACGAACACCGGGGAGCTGTTTTTT; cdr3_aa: CASSLFGTTNTGELFF
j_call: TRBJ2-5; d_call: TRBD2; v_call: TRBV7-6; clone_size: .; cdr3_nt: TGTGCCAGCAGCTTAGTAGTGGTAGCGGGAGTGGAGACCCAGTACTTC; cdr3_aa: CASSLVVVAGVETQYF
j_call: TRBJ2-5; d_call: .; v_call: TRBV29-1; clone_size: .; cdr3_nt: TGCAGCGTTGCTGTAGGAGGGGAGACCCAGTACTTC; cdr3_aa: CSVAVGGETQYF
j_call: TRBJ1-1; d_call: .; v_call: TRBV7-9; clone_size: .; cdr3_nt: TGTGCCAGCAGCTTAGACACTGAAGCTTTCTTT; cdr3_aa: CASSLDTEAFF
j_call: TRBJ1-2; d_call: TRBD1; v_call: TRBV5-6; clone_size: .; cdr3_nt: TGTGCCAGCAGCACCGACAGGGGTTCTAACTATGGCTACACCTTC; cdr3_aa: CASSTDRGSNYGYTF
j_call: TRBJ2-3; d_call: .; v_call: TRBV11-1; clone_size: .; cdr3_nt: TGTGCCAGCAGCTCTCCGGACAGAGATACGCAGTATTTT; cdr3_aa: CASSSPDRDTQYF